This is a list of T cell receptor beta chains from one sample in a study of shared clonotypes between healthy human individuals. Assay used: immunoSEQ multiplex PCR; TCRdb lists only in-frame clones, some missing. In the table there are about 500,000 clones, 60% to 80% of which are singletons. The specimen was PBMCs. These receptors were obtained from a woman aged 40 to 50 in good health. Some clones in this sample may be carry-over from other donors' samples. The CDR3 runs from the conserved cysteine through the conserved F or W. Each record gives: D gene, J gene, CDR3 length, V gene, CDR3 protein. The D gene is left open where the match is weak.

D gene: .; J gene: TRBJ1-5; CDR3 length: 15; V gene: TRBV19; CDR3 protein: CASSTPLTINQPQHF
D gene: .; J gene: TRBJ2-1; CDR3 length: 13; V gene: TRBV7-8; CDR3 protein: CASSSGLDNEQFF
D gene: .; J gene: TRBJ1-2; CDR3 length: 14; V gene: TRBV5-6; CDR3 protein: CASSLTGRNYGYTF
D gene: .; J gene: TRBJ2-2; CDR3 length: 14; V gene: TRBV5-4; CDR3 protein: CASSPRAYTGELFF
D gene: TRBD1; J gene: TRBJ2-2; CDR3 length: 15; V gene: TRBV11-3; CDR3 protein: CASSHGQGEDGELFF
D gene: .; J gene: TRBJ1-1; CDR3 length: 12; V gene: TRBV2; CDR3 protein: CASRRDSAEAFF
D gene: TRBD1; J gene: TRBJ1-5; CDR3 length: 18; V gene: TRBV19; CDR3 protein: CASSLRPRQGASNQPQHF
D gene: .; J gene: TRBJ2-5; CDR3 length: 13; V gene: TRBV5-4; CDR3 protein: CASSLTTQETQYF
D gene: .; J gene: TRBJ1-1; CDR3 length: 15; V gene: TRBV5-1; CDR3 protein: CASSVQGGEDTEAFF
D gene: TRBD1; J gene: TRBJ1-2; CDR3 length: 15; V gene: TRBV5-4; CDR3 protein: CASRSGQGINYGYTF
D gene: .; J gene: TRBJ2-3; CDR3 length: 16; V gene: TRBV7-6; CDR3 protein: CASSLAEAAGTDTQYF
D gene: TRBD2; J gene: TRBJ2-5; CDR3 length: 14; V gene: TRBV7-2; CDR3 protein: CASSSRRGVETQYF
D gene: .; J gene: TRBJ2-7; CDR3 length: 15; V gene: TRBV2; CDR3 protein: CASREQGGYSYEQYF
D gene: TRBD2; J gene: TRBJ2-1; CDR3 length: 16; V gene: TRBV18; CDR3 protein: CASSPRPSGTHNEQFF
D gene: TRBD1; J gene: TRBJ2-1; CDR3 length: 15; V gene: TRBV5-1; CDR3 protein: CASSLEGQAGNEQFF
D gene: TRBD2; J gene: TRBJ2-1; CDR3 length: 16; V gene: TRBV28; CDR3 protein: CASIPQGTRGSNEQFF